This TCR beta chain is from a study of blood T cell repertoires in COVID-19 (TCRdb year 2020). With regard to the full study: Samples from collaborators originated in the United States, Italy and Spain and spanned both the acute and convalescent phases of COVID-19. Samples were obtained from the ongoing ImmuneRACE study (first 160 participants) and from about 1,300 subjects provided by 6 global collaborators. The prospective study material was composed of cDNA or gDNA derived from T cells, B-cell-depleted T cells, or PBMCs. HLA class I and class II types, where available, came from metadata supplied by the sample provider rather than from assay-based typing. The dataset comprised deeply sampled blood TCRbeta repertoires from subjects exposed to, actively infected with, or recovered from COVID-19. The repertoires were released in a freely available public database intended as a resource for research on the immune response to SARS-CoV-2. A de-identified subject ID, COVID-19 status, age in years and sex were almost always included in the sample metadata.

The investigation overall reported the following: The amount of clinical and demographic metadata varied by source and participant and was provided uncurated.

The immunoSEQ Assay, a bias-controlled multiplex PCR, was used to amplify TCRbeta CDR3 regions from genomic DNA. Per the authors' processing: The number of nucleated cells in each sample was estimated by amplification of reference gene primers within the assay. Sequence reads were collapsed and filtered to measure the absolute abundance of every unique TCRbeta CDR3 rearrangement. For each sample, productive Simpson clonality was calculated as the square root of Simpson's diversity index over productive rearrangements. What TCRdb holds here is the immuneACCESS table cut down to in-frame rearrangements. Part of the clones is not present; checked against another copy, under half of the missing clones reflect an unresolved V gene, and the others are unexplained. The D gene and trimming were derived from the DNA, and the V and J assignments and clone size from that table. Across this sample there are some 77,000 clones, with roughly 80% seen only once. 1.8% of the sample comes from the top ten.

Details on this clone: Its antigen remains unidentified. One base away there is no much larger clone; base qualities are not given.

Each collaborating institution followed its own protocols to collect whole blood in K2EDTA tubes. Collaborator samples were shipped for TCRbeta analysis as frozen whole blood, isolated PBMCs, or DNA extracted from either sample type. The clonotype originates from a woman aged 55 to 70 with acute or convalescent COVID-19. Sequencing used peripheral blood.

The CDR3 region reads CASSGDPRQGSYYGYTF. The sequence in DNA is TGTGCCAGCAGCGGAGACCCTCGACAGGGTAGTTACTATGGCTACACCTTC. The chain is encoded by TRBV9 joined to TRBJ1-2; TRBD1 agrees with 7 junctional bases. The germline V gene gives CDR1 as SGDLS and CDR2 as YYNGEE. From cysteine to phenylalanine, the CDR3 is 17 amino acids long. Only CDR3 DNA is held: 51 bases, read in frame from base 1. V lost 3 bases and J lost 3 bases, and the count of bases not matched to a germline gene is 14.